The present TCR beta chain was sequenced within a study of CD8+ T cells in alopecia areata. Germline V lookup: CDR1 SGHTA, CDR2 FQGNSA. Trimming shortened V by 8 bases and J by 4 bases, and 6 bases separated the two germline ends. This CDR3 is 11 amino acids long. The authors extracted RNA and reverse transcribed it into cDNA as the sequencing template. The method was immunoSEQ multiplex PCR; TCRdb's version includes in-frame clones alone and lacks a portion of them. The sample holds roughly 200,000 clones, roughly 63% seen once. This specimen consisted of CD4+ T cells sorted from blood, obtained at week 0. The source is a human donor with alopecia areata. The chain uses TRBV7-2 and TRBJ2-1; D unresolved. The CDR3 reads CASGQYNEQFF. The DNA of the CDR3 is TGTGCCAGCGGGCAGTACAATGAGCAGTTCTTC.